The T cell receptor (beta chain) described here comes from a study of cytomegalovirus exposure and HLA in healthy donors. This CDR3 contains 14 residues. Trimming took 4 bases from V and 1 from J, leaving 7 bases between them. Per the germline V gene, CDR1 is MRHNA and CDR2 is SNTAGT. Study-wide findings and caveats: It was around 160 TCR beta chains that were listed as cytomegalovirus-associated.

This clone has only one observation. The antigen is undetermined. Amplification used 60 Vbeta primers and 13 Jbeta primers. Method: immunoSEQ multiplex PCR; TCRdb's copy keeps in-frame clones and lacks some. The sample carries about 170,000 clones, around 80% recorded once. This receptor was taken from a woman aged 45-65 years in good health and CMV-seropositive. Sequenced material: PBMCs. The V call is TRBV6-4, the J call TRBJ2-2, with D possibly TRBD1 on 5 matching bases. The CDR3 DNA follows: TGTGCCAGCAGTGTGACAGAGAACACCGGGGAGCTGTTTTTT. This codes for CASSVTENTGELFF.